This T cell receptor (beta chain) appears in the sequencing data of a study of CD4 T cells in relation to SARS-CoV-2 and coronaviruses. The method was immunoSEQ multiplex PCR; TCRdb's version includes in-frame clones alone and lacks a portion of them. The sample has tens of thousands of clones; roughly 80% are singletons. About this clone itself: The antigen is undetermined.

Overall study results and limits: SARS-CoV-2-driven expansion was significantly weaker in crossreactive than monoreactive clones.

Unexposed donor CD4+ T cells date from about 2010-2018, before the COVID-19 pandemic. After about 11 days of culture, CD4+ T cells were isolated. Around 2 million PBMCs per well were cultured with approximately 10 IU/ml IL-2. V was pared by 0 bases and J by 5 bases, with 23 bases between. Germline V gene data show CDR1 as LNHNV and CDR2 as YYDKDF (reference sequence). The CDR3 consists of 18 residues. The rearrangement links TRBV15 to TRBJ2-7; tentatively, D is TRBD2 (6 bases). This TCR came from a human donor in good health. Sequenced material: CD4+ T cells from PBMCs, cultured in vitro. CDR3 in amino acids: CATSRDGDLGGSSDEQYF. CDR3 DNA: TGTGCCACCAGCAGAGATGGGGACCTCGGGGGAAGTTCGGACGAGCAGTACTTC.